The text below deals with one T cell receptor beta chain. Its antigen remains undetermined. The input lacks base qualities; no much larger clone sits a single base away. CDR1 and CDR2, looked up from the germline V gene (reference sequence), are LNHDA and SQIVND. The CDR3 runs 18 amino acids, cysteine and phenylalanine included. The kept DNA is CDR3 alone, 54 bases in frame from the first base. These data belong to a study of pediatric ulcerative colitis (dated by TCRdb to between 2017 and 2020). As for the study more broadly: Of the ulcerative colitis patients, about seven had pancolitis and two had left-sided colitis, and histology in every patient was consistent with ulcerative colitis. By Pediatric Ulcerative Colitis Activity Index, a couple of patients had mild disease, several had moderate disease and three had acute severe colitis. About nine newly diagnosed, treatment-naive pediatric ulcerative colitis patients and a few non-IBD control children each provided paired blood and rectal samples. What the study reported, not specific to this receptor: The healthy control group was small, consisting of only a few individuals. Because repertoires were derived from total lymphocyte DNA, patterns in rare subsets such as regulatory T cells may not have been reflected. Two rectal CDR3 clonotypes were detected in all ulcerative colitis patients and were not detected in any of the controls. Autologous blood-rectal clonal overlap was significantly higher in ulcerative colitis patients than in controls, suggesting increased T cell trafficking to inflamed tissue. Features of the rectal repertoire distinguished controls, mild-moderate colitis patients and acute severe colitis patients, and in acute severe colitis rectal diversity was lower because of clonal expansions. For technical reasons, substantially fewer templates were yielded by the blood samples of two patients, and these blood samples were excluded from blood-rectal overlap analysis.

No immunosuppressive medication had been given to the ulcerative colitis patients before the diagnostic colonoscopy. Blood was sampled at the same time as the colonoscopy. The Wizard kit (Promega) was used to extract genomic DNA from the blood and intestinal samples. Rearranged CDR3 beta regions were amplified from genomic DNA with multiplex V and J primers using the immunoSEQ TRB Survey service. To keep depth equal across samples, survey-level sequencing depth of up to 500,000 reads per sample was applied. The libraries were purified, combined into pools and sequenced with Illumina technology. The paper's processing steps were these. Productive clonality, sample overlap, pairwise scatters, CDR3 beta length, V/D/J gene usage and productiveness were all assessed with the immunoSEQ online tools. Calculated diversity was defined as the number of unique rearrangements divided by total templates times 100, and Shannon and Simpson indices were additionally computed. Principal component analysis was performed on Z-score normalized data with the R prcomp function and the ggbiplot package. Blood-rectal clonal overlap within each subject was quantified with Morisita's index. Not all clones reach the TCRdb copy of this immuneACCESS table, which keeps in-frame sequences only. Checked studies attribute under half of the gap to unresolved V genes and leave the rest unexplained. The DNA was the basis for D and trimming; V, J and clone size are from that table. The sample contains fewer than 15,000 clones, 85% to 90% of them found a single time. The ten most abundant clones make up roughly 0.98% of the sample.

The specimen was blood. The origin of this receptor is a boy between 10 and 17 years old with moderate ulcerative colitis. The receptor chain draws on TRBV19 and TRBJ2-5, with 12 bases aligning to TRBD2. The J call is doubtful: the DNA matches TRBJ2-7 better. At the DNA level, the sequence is TGTGCCAGTAGTATATATCCTAGCGGGGGGGCCGGAACCTACGAGCAGTACTTC. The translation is CASSIYPSGGAGTYEQYF.